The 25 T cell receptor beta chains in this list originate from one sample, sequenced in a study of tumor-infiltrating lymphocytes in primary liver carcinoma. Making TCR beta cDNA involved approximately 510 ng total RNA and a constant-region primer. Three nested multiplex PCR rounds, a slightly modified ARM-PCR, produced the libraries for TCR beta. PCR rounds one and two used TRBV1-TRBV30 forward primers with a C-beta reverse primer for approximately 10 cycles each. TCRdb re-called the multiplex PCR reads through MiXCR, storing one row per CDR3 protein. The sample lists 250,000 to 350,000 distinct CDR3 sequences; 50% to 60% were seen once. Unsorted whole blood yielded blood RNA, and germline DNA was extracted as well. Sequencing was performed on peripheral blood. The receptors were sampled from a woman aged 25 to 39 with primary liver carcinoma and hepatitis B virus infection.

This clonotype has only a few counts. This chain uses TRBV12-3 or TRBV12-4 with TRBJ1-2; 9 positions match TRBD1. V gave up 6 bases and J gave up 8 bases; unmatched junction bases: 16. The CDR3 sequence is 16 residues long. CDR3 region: CASRGPGQGSVRGYTF. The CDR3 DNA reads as TGTGCCAGCAGAGGGCCGGGACAGGGATCAGTTCGGGGCTACACCTTC.

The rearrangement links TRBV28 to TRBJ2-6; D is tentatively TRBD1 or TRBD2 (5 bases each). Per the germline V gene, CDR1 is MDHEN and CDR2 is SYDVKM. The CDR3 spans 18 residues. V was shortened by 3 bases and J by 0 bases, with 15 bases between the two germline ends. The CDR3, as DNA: TGTGCCAGCAGTTTTCCTCGAGGGGTCAGCTCTGGGGCCAACGTCCTGACTTTC. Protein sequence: CASSFPRGVSSGANVLTF. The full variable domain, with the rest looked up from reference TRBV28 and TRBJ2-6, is DVKVTQSSRYLVKRTGEKVFLECVQDMDHENMFWYRQDPGLGLRLIYFSYDVKMKEKGDIPEGYSVSREKKERFSLILESASTNQTSMYLCASSFPRGVSSGANVLTFGAGSRLTVL.

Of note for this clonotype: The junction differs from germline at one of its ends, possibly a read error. The CDR3 DNA reads as TGCGCCAGCAGCCAAGTCCAAACGGGACTAGATACGCAGTGTTTT. Translation gives CASSQVQTGLDTQCF. The rearrangement joins TRBV4-2 to TRBJ2-3; 8 bases match TRBD2. CDR1 and CDR2 (germline): LGHNA, YNFKEQ. The CDR3 consists of 15 residues.

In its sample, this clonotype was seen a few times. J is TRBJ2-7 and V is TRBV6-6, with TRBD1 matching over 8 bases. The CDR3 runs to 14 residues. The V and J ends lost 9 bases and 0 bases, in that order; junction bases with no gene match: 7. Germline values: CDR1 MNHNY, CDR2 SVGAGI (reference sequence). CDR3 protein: CARKNRGSSYEQYF. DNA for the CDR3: TGTGCCAGGAAAAACAGGGGGAGCTCCTACGAGCAGTACTTC.

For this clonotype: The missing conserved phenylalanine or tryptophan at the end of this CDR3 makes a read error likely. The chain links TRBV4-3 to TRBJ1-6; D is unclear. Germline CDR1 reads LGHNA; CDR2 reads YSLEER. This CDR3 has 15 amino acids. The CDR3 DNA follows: TGCGCCAGCAGCCAAGATAGCGCAATTAATCCACCCCTCCACATT. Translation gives CASSQDSAINPPLHI.

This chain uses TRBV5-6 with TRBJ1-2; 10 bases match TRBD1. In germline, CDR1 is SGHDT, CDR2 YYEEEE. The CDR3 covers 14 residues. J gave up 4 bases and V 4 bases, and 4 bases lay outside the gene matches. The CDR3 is CASSPGTGVYGYTF. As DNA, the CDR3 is TGTGCCAGCAGCCCCGGGACAGGGGTCTATGGCTACACCTTC. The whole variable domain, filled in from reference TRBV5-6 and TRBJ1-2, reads DAGVTQSPTHLIKTRGQQVTLRCSPKSGHDTVSWYQQALGQGPQFIFQYYEEEERQRGNFPDRFSGHQFPNYSSELNVNALLLGDSALYLCASSPGTGVYGYTFGSGTRLTVV.

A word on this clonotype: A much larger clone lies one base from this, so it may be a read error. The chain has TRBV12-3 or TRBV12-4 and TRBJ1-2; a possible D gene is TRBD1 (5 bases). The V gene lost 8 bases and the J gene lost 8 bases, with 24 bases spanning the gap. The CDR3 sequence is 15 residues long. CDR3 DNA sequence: TGTGCCAGCGACCCCCCGGGACGGGCCGATGGGGGCTACACCTTC. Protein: CASDPPGRADGGYTF.

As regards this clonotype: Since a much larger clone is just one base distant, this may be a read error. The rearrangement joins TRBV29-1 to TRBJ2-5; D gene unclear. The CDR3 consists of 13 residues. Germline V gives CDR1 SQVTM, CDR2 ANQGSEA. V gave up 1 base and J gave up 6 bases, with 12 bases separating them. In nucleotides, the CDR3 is TGCAGCGTTGAAGGGAATCCTGGAAAGACCCAGTACTTC. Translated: CSVEGNPGKTQYF.

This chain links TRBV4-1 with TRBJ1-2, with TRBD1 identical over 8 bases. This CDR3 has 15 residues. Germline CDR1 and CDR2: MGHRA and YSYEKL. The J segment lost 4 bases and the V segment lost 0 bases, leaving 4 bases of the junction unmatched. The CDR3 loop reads CASSQDDRGRYGYTF. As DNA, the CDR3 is TGCGCCAGCAGCCAAGACGACAGGGGACGCTATGGCTACACCTTC.

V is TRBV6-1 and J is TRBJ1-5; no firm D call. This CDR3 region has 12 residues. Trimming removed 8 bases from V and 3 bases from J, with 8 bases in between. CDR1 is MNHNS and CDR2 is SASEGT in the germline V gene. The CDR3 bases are TGTGCCAGCTGTTATAACAATCAGCCCCAGCATTTT. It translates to CASCYNNQPQHF.

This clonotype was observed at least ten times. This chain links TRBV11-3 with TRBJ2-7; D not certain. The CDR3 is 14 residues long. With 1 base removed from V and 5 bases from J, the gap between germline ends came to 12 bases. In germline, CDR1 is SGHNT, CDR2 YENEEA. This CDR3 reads CASSLASEADEQYF. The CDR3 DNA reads TGTGCCAGCAGCTTAGCCTCCGAGGCGGACGAGCAGTACTTC.

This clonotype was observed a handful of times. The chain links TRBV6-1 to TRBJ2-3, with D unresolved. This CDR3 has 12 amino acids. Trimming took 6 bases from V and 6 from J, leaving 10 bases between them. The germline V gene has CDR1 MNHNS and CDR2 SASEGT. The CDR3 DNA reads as TGTGCCAGCAGCGAGGTGCTGGATACGCAGTATTTT. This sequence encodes CASSEVLDTQYF.

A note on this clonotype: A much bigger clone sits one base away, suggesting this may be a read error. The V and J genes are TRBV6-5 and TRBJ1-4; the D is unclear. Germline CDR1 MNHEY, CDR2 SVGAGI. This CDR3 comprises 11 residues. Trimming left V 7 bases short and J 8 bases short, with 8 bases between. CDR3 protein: CASNPGEKLFF. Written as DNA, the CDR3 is TGTGCCAGCAACCCCGGGGAAAAACTGTTTTTT.

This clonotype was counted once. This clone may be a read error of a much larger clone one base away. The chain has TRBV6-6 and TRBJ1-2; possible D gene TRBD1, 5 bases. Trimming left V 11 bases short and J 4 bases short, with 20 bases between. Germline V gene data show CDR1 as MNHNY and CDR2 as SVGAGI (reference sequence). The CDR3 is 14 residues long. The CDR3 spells CAARVGETLYGYTF. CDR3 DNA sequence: TGTGCCGCCAGGGTCGGGGAAACTCTCTATGGCTACACCTTC.

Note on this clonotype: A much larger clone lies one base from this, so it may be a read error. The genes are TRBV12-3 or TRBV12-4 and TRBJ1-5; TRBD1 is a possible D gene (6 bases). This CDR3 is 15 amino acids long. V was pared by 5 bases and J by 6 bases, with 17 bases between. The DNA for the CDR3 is TGTGCCAGCAGTGTGATGGGGGCGGGCAGTCAGCCCCAGCATTTT. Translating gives CASSVMGAGSQPQHF.

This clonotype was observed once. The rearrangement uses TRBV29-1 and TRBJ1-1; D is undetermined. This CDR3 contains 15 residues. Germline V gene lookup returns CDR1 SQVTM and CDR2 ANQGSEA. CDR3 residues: CNVADDAALSTEAFF. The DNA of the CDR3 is TGCAACGTCGCAGACGACGCCGCCCTGAGCACTGAAGCTTTCTTT.

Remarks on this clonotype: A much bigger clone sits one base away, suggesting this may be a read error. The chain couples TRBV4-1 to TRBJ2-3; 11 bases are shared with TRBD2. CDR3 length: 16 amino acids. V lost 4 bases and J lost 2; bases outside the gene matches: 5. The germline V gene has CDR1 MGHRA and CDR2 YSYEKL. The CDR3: CASSPRLAGFTDTQYF. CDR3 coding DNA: TGCGCCAGCAGCCCCAGACTAGCGGGATTCACAGATACGCAGTATTTT.

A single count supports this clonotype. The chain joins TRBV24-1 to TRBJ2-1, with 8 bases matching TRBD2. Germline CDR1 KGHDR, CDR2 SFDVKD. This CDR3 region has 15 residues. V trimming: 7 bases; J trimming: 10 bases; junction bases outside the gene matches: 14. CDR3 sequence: CATSSSGSGIWEQFF. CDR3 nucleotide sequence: TGTGCCACCAGCTCGTCGGGTAGCGGGATATGGGAGCAGTTCTTC.

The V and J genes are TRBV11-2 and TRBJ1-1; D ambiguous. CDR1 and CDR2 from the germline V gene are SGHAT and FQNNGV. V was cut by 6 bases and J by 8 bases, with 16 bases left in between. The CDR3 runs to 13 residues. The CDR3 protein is CASSPTMNIEAFF. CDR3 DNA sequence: TGTGCCAGCAGTCCGACGATGAATATAGAAGCTTTCTTT.

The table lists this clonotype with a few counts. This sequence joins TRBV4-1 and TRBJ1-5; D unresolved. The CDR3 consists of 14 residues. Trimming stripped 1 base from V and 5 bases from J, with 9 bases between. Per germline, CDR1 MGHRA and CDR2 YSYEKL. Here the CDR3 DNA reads TGCGCCAGCAGCCAAGGGCAGGACTATCAGCCCCAGCATTTT. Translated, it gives CASSQGQDYQPQHF.

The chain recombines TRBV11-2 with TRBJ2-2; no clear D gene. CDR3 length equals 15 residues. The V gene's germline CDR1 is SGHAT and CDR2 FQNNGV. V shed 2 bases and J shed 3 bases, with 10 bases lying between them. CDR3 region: CASSLYTRDTGELFF. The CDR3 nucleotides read TGTGCCAGCAGCTTATATACTCGGGACACCGGGGAGCTGTTTTTT.

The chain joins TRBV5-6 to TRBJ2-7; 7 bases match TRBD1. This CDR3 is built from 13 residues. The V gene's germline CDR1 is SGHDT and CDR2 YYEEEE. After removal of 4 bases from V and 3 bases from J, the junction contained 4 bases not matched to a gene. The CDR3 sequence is CASSISGGYEQYF. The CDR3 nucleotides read TGTGCCAGCAGCATTTCAGGGGGCTACGAGCAGTACTTC.

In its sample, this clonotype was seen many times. CDR3 amino acids: CATGSGSAEQYF. The CDR3 bases are TGTGCCACCGGTAGCGGGAGTGCCGAGCAGTACTTC. V and J are TRBV12-3 or TRBV12-4 and TRBJ2-7; 9 positions agree with TRBD2. The CDR3 covers 12 residues. Trimming cost V 10 bases and J 6 bases; bases outside gene matches: 7.

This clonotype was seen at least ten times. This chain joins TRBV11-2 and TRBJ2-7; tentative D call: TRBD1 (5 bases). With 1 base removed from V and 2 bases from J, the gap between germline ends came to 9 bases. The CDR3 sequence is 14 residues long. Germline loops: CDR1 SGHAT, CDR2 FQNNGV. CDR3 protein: CASSLVQVAYEQYF. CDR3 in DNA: TGTGCCAGCAGCTTAGTACAGGTCGCCTACGAGCAGTACTTC.

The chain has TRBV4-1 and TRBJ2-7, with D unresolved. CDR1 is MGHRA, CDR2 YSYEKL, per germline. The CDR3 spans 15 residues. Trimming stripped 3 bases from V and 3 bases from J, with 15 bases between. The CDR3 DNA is TGCGCCAGCAGCCACCGTGTTGGGCAAATCTACGAGCAGTACTTC. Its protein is CASSHRVGQIYEQYF.